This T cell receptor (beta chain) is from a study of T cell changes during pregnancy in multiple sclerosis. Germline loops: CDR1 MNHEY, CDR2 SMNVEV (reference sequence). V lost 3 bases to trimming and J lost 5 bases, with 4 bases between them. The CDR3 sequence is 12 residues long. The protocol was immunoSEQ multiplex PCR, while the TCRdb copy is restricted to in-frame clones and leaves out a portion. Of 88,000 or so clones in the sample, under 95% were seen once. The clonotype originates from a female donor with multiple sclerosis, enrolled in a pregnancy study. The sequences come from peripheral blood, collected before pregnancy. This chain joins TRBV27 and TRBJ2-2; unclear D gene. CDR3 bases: TGTGCCAGCAGTTTCTTGACCGGGGAGCTGTTTTTT. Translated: CASSFLTGELFF.